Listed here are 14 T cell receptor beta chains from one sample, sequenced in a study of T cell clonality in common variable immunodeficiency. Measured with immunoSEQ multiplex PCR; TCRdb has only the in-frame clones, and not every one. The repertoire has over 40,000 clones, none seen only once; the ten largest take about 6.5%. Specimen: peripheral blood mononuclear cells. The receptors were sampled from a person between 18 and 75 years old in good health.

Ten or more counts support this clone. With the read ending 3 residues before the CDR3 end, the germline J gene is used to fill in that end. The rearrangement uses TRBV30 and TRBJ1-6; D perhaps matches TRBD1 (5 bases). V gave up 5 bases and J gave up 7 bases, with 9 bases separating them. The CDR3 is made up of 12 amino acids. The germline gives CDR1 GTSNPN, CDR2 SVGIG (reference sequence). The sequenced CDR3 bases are TGTGCCTGGGGCAGGGAAAATTCACCC. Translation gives CAWGRENSP. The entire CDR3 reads CAWGRENSPLHF.

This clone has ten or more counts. The sequenced CDR3 bases are TGTGCCAGCAGTGACAGGGGTTCAAGGGAAAAA. Its translation: CASSDRGSREK. The entire CDR3 protein is CASSDRGSREKLFF. The gene calls are TRBV6-1 and TRBJ1-4, with D possibly being TRBD1 (6 bases). Read coverage stops 3 residues before the CDR3 terminus; the germline J gene supplies the remainder. Germline CDR1 MNHNS, CDR2 SASEGT. The CDR3 totals 14 residues. V was pared by 3 bases and J by 8 bases, with 13 bases between.

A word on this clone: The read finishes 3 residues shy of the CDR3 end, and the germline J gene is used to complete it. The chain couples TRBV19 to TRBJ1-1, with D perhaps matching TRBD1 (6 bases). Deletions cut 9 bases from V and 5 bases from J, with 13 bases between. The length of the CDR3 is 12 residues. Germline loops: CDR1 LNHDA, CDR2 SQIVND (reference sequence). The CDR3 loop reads CASGSGATEAFF. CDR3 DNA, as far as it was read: TGTGCCAGCGGATCAGGGGCAACTGAA. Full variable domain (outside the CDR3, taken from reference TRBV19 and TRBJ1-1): DGGITQSPKYLFRKEGQNVTLSCEQNLNHDAMYWYRQDPGQGLRLIYYSQIVNDFQKGDIAEGYSVSREKKESFPLTVTSAQKNPTAFYLCASGSGATEAFFGQGTRLTVV.

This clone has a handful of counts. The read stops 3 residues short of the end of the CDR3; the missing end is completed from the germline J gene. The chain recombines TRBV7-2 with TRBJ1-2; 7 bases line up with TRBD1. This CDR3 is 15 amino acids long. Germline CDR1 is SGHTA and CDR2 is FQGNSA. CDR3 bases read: TGTGCCAGCAGCGCGACAGGGTTTGCCTACAATGAC. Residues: CASSATGFAYND. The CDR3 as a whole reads CASSATGFAYNDYTF. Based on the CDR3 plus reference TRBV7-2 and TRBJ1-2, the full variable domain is GAGVSQSPSNKVTEKGKDVELRCDPISGHTALYWYRQSLGQGLEFLIYFQGNSAPDKSGLPSDRFSAERTGGSVSTLTIQRTQQEDSAVYLCASSATGFAYNDYTFGSGTRLTVV.

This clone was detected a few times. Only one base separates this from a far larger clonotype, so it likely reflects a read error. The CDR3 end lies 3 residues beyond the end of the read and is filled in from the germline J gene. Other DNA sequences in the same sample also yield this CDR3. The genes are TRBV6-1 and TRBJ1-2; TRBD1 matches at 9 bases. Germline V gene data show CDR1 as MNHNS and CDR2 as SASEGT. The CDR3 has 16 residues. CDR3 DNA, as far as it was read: TGTGCCAGCAGTGAAACCCCGGGACAGGGCACAGATACG. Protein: CASSETPGQGTDT. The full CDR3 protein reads CASSETPGQGTDTYTF.

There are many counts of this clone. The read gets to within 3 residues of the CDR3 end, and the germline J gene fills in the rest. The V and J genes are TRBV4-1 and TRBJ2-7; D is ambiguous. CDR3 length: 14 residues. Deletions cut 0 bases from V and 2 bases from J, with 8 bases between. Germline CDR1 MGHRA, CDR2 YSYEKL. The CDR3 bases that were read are TGCGCCAGCAGCCAAGATTCCACAACCTACGAG. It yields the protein CASSQDSTTYE. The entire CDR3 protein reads CASSQDSTTYEQYF.

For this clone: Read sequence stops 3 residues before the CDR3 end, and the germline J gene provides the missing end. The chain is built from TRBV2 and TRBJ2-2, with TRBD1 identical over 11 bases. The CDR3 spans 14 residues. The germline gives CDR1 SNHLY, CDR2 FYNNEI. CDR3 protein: CASRTGTGGEKLFF. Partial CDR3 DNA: TGTGCCAGCAGAACCGGGACAGGGGGTGAAAAG.

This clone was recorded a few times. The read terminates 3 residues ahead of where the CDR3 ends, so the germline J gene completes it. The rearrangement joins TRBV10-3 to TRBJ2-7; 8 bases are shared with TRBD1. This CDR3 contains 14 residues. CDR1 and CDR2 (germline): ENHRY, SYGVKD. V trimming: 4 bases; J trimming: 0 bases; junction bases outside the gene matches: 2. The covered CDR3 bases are TGTGCCATCAGTGGACAGGGGAACTCCTACGAG. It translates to CAISGQGNSYE. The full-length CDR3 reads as CAISGQGNSYEQYF.

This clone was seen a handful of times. The CDR3 sequence is CASSNGGSTYDYTF. The CDR3 DNA, read in part, is TGTGCCAGCAGCAACGGGGGATCAACCTACGAC. V usage is TRBV7-2 and J usage is TRBJ1-2; the D gene is possibly TRBD1 (5 bases). Read coverage stops 3 residues before the CDR3 terminus; the germline J gene supplies the remainder. CDR3 length: 14 residues. Germline lookup yields CDR1 SGHTA and CDR2 FQGNSA.

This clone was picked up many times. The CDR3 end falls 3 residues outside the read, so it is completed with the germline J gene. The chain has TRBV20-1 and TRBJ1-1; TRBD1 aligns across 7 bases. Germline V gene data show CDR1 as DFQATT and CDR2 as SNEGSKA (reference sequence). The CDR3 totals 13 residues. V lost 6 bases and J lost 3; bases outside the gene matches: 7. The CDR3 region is CSARDRSYTEAFF. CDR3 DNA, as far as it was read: TGCAGTGCGAGGGACAGATCCTACACTGAA.

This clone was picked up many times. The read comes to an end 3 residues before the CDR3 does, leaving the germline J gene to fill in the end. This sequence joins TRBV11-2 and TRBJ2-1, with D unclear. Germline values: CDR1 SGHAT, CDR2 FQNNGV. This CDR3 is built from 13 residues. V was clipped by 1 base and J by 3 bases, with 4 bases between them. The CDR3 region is CASSLAGYNEQFF. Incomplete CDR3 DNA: TGTGCCAGCAGCTTAGCGGGCTACAATGAG. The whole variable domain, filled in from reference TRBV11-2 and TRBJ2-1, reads EAGVAQSPRYKIIEKRQSVAFWCNPISGHATLYWYQQILGQGPKLLIQFQNNGVVDDSQLPKDRFSAERLKGVDSTLKIQPAKLEDSAVYLCASSLAGYNEQFFGPGTRLTVL.

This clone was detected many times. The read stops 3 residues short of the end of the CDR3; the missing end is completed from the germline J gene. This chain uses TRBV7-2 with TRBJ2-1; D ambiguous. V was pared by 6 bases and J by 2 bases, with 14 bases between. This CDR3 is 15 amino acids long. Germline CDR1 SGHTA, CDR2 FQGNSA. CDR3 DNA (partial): TGTGCCAGCAGGGTTCTGGCCCCGACCTACAATGAG. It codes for CASRVLAPTYNE. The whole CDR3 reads CASRVLAPTYNEQFF. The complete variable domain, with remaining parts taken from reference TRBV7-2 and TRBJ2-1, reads GAGVSQSPSNKVTEKGKDVELRCDPISGHTALYWYRQSLGQGLEFLIYFQGNSAPDKSGLPSDRFSAERTGGSVSTLTIQRTQQEDSAVYLCASRVLAPTYNEQFFGPGTRLTVL.

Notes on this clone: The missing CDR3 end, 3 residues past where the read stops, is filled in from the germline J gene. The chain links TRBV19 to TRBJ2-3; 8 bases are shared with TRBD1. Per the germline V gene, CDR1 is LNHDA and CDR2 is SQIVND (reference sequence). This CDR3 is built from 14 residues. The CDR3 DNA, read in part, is TGTGCCAGTAGTAACGGACAGGGACATCAGCCG. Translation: CASSNGQGHQP. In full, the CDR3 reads CASSNGQGHQPQYF.

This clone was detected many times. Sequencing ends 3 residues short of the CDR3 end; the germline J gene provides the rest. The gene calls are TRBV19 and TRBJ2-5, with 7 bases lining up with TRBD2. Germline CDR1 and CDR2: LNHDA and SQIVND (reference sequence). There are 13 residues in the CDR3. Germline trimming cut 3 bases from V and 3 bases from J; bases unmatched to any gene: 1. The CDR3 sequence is CASSIRGEETQYF. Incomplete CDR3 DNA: TGTGCCAGTAGTATTCGGGGGGAAGAGACC.